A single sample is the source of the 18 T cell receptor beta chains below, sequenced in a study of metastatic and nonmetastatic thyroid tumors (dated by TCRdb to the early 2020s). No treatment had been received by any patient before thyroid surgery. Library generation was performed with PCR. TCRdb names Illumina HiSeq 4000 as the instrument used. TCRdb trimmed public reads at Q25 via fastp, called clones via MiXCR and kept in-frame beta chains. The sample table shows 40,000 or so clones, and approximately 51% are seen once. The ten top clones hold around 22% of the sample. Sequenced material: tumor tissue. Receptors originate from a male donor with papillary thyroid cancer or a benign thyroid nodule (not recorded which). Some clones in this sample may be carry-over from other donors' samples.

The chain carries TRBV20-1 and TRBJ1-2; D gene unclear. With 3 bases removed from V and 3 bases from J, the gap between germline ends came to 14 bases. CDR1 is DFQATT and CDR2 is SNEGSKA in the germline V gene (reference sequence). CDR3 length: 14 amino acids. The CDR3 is CSARPADEYYGYTF. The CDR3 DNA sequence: TGCAGTGCTAGGCCGGCGGACGAGTACTATGGCTACACCTTC.

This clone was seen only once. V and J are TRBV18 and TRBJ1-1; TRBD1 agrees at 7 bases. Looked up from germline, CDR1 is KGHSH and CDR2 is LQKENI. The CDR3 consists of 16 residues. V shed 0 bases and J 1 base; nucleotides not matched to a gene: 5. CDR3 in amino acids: CASSPPGGDRNTEAFF. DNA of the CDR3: TGTGCCAGCTCACCACCGGGGGGGGACAGGAACACTGAAGCTTTCTTT.

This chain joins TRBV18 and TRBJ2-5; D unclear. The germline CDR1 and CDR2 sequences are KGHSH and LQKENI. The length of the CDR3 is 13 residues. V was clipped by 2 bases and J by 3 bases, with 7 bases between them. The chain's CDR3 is CASSPGGEETQYF. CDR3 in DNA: TGTGCCAGCTCACCAGGCGGAGAAGAGACCCAGTACTTC. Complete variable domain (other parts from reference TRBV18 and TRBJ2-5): NAGVMQNPRHLVRRRGQEARLRCSPMKGHSHVYWYRQLPEEGLKFMVYLQKENIIDESGMPKERFSAEFPKEGPSILRIQQVVRGDSAAYFCASSPGGEETQYFGPGTRLLVL.

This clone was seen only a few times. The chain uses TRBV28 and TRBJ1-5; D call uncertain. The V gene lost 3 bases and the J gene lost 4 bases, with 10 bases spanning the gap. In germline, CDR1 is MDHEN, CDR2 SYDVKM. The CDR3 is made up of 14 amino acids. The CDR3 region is CASSFSSMNQPQHF. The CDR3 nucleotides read TGTGCCAGCAGTTTTTCCAGTATGAATCAGCCCCAGCATTTT.

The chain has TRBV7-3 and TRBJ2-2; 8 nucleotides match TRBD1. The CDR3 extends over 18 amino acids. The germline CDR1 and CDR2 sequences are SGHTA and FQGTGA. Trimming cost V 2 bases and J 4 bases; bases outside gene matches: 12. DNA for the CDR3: TGTGCCAGCAGCTTACGGGGACAGGTAGTACCCCTCACCGGGGAGCTGTTTTTT. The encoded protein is CASSLRGQVVPLTGELFF.

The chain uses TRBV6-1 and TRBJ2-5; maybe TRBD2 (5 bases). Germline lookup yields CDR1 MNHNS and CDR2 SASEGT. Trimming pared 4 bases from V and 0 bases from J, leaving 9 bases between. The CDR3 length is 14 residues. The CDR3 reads CASSAQDYQETQYF. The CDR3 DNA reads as TGTGCCAGCAGTGCCCAGGACTACCAAGAGACCCAGTACTTC.

The CDR3 reads CASKGMGAPLHF. The CDR3 DNA follows: TGTGCCAGCAAGGGGATGGGGGCACCCCTCCACTTT. The chain carries TRBV27 and TRBJ1-6, with D perhaps TRBD1 (5 bases). This CDR3 has 12 residues. CDR1 and CDR2 (germline): MNHEY, SMNVEV (reference sequence). The V gene lost 7 bases and the J gene lost 11 bases, with 12 bases spanning the gap.

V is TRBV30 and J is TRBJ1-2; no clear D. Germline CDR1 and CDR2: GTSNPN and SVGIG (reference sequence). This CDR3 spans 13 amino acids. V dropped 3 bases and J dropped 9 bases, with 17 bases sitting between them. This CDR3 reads CAWSPSWADSYTF. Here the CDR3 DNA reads TGTGCCTGGAGCCCCTCATGGGCGGATAGCTACACCTTC. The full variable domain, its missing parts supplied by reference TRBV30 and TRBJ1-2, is SQTIHQWPATLVQPVGSPLSLECTVEGTSNPNLYWYRQAAGRGLQLLFYSVGIGQISSEVPQNLSASRPQDRQFILSSKKLLLSDSGFYLCAWSPSWADSYTFGSGTRLTVV.

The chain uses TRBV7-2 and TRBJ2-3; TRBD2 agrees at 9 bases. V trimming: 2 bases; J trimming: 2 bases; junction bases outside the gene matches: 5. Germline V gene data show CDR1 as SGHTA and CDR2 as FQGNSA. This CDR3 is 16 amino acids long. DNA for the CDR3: TGTGCCAGCAGCTTACGGCTAGCGGGGATCACAGATACGCAGTATTTT. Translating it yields CASSLRLAGITDTQYF.

The CDR3 coding sequence is TGCAGTGCTAGACCGTGGGGAGATACGCAGTATTTT. It is translated as CSARPWGDTQYF. The chain combines TRBV20-1 with TRBJ2-3; D is unresolved. The germline V gene encodes CDR1 DFQATT and CDR2 SNEGSKA (reference sequence). The CDR3 runs to 12 residues. Trimming cost V 2 bases and J 5 bases, with 8 bases left between them.

The CDR3 DNA is TGCGCCAGCAGCGCACAGGATTCTGCTTCACCCCTCCACTTT. It encodes CASSAQDSASPLHF. This chain uses TRBV5-1 with TRBJ1-6, with D possibly matching TRBD1 (5 bases). The CDR3 is 14 residues long. Germline-derived CDR1 and CDR2 are SGHRS and YFSETQ. Trimming took 4 bases from V and 9 from J, leaving 14 bases between them.

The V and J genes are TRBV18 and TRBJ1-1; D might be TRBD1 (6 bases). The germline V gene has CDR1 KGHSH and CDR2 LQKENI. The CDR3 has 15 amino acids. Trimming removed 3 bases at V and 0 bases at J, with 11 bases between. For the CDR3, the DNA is TGTGCCAGCTCACCGGCTGGACAGCTGAACACTGAAGCTTTCTTT. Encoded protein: CASSPAGQLNTEAFF.

The CDR3, as DNA: TGTGCCAGCAGCTCTGGGACCCACCGAAGCTCCTACGAGCAGTACTTC. Translated: CASSSGTHRSSYEQYF. The rearrangement uses TRBV11-2 and TRBJ2-7; D assignment may be TRBD1 or TRBD2 (5 bases each). V was trimmed by 4 bases and J by 0 bases, leaving 16 bases between them. CDR3 length equals 16 residues. The germline CDR1 and CDR2 sequences are SGHAT and FQNNGV.

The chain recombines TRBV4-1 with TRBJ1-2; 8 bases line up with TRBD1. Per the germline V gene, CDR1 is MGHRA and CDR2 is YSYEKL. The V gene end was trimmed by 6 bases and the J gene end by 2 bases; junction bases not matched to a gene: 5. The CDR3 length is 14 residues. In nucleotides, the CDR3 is TGCGCCAGCAGACAGGGACAGGACAACTATGGCTACACCTTC. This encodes CASRQGQDNYGYTF.

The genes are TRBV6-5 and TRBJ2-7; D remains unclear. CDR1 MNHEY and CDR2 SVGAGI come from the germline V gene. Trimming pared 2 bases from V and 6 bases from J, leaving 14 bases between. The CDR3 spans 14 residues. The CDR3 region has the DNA TGTGCCAGCAGTTACCGTGGTGATTCCGGCGAGCAGTACTTC. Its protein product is CASSYRGDSGEQYF.

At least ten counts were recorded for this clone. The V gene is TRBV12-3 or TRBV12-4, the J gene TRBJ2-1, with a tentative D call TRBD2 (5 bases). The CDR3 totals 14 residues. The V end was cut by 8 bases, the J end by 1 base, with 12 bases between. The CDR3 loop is CASLPGRSYNEQFF. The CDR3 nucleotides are TGTGCCAGCCTACCGGGGAGATCCTACAATGAGCAGTTCTTC.

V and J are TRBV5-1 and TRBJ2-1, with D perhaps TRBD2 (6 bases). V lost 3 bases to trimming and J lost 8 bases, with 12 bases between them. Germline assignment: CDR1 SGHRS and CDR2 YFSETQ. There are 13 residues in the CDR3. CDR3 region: CASSSLADDEQFF. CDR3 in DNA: TGCGCCAGCAGCTCGTTAGCGGACGATGAGCAGTTCTTC.

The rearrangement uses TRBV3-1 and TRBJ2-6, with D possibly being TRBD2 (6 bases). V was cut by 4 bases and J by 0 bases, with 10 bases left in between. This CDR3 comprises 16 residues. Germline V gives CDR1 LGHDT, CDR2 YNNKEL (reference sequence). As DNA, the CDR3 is TGTGCCAGCAGCCCGGAGGGGTACTCTGGGGCCAACGTCCTGACTTTC. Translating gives CASSPEGYSGANVLTF.